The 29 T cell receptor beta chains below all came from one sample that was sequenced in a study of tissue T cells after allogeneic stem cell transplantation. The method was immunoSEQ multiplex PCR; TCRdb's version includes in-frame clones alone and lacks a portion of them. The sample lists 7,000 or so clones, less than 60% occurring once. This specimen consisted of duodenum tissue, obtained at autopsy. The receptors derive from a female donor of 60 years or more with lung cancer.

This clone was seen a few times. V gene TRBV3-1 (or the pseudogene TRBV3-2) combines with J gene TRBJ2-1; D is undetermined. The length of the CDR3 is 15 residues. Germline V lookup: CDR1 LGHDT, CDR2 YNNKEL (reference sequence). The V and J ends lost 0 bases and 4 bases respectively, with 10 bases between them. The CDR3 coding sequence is TGTGCCAGCAGCCAAGACTACAGAGCTTACAATGAGCAGTTCTTC. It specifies CASSQDYRAYNEQFF.

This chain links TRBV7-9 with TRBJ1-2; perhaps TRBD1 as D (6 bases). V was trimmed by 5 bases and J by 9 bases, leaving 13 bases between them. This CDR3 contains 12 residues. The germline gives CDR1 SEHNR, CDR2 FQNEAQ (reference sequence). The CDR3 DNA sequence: TGTGCCAGCAGCCGACAAAGGGACAGCTACACCTTC. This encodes CASSRQRDSYTF.

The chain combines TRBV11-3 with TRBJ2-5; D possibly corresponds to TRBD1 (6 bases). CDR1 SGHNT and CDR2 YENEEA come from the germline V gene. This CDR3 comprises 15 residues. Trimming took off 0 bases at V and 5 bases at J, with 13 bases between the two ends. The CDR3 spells CASSLEAGESETQYF. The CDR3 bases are TGTGCCAGCAGCTTAGAGGCAGGGGAATCCGAGACCCAGTACTTC.

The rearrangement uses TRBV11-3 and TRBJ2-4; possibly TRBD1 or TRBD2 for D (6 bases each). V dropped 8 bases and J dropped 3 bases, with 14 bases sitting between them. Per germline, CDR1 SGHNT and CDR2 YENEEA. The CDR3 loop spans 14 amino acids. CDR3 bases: TGTGCCAGCCGCGCCGGAGGGGGCAAAAACATTCAGTACTTC. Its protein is CASRAGGGKNIQYF. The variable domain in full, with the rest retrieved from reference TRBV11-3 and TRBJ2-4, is EAGVVQSPRYKIIEKKQPVAFWCNPISGHNTLYWYLQNLGQGPELLIRYENEEAVDDSQLPKDRFSAERLKGVDSTLKIQPAELGDSAVYLCASRAGGGKNIQYFGAGTRLSVL.

CDR3 amino acids: CASKSDRGTYNEQFF. CDR3 sequence (DNA): TGTGCCAGCAAATCGGACAGGGGAACCTACAATGAGCAGTTCTTC. V is TRBV2 and J is TRBJ2-1; 9 bases line up with TRBD1. The CDR3 extends over 15 amino acids. After removal of 7 bases from V and 2 bases from J, the junction contained 6 bases not matched to a gene. The V gene's germline CDR1 is SNHLY and CDR2 FYNNEI.

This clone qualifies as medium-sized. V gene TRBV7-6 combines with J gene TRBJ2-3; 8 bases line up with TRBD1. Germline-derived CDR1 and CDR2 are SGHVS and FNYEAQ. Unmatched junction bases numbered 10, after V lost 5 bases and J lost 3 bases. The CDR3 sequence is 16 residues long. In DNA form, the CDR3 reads TGTGCCAGCAGCCCCGGACAGGGTTGGGCGACAGATACGCAGTATTTT. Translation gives CASSPGQGWATDTQYF.

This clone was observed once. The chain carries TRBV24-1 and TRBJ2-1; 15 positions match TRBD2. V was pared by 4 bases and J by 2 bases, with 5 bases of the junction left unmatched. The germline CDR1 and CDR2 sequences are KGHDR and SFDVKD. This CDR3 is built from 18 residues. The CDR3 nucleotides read TGTGCCACCAGTGACACCGGGACTAGCGGGAGGACCTACAATGAGCAGTTCTTC. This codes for CATSDTGTSGRTYNEQFF.

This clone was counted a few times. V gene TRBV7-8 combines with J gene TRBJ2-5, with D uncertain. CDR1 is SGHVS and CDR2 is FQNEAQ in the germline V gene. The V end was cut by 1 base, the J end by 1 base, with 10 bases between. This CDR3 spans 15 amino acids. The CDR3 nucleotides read TGTGCCAGCAGCTTAGGCGGCAGCATCCAAGAGACCCAGTACTTC. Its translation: CASSLGGSIQETQYF.

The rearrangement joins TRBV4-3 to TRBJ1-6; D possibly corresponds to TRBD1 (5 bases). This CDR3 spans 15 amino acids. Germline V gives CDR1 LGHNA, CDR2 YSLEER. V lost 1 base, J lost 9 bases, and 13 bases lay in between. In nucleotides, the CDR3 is TGCGCCAGCAGCCAAGCGGGGGGGGGACGTTCACCCCTCCACTTT. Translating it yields CASSQAGGGRSPLHF.

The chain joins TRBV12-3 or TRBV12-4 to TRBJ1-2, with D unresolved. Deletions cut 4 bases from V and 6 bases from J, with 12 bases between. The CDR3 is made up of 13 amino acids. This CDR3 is CASSSSGRDGYTF. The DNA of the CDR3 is TGTGCCAGCAGTTCCTCGGGTCGGGATGGCTACACCTTC.

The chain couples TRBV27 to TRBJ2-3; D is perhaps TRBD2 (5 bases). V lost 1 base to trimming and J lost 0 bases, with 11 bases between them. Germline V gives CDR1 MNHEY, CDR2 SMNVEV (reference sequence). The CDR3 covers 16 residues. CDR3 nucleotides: TGTGCCAGCAGTTTATGGGAGAGTGGGAGCACAGATACGCAGTATTTT. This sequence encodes CASSLWESGSTDTQYF.

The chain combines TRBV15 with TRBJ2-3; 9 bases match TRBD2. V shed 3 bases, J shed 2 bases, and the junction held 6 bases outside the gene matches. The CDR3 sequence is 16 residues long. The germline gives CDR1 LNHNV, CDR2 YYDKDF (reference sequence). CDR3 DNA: TGTGCCACCAGCAGGGGCGCGGGGGGGTTCACAGATACGCAGTATTTT. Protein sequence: CATSRGAGGFTDTQYF.

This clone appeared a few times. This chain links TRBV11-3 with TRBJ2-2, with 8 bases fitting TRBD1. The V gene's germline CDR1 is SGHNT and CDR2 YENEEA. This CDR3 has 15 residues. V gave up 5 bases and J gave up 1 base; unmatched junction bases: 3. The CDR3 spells CASSRTGQNTGELFF. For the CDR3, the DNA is TGTGCCAGCAGCAGGACAGGGCAGAACACCGGGGAGCTGTTTTTT.

CDR3 sequence reads: CAWSSPGMGDAQHF. The CDR3 DNA follows: TGTGCCTGGAGTTCTCCAGGGATGGGGGACGCCCAGCATTTT. The chain joins TRBV30 to TRBJ1-5, with TRBD1 as a possible D gene (5 bases). Trimming stripped 2 bases from V and 11 bases from J, with 19 bases between. This CDR3 is 14 amino acids long. Germline-derived CDR1 and CDR2 are GTSNPN and SVGIG (reference sequence).

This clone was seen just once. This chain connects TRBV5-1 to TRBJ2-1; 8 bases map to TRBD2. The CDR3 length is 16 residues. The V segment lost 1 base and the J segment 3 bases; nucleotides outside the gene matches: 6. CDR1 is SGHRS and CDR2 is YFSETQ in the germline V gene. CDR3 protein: CASSLLGGGNYNEQFF. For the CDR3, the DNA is TGCGCCAGCAGCTTGTTAGGCGGGGGGAACTACAATGAGCAGTTCTTC.

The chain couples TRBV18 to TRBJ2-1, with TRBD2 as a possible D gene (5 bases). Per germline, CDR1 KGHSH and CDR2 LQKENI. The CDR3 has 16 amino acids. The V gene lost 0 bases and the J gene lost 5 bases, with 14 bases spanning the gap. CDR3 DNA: TGTGCCAGCTCACCACCGTCCAGCGGTGACCACAATGAGCAGTTCTTC. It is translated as CASSPPSSGDHNEQFF.

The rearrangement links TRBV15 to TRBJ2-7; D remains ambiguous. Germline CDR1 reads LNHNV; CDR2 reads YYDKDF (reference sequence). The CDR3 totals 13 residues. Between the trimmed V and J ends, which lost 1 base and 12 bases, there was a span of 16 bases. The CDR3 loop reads CATSRVGSPSRYF. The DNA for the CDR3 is TGTGCCACCAGCAGAGTGGGCAGTCCTTCCAGGTACTTC.

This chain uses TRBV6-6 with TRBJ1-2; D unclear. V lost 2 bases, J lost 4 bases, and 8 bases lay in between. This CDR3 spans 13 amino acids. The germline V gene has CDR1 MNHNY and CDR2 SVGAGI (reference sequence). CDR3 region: CASSYGQSYGYTF. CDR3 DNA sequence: TGTGCCAGCAGTTACGGGCAGAGCTATGGCTACACCTTC.

Here the CDR3 reads CASSLWEPGLAMNTEAFF. CDR3 DNA: TGCGCCAGCAGCCTATGGGAACCAGGGCTCGCTATGAACACTGAAGCTTTCTTT. The rearrangement uses TRBV5-1 and TRBJ1-1; perhaps TRBD1 as D (5 bases). The ends were cut back, 4 bases at V and 0 bases at J, with 22 bases in the middle. The CDR3 is 18 amino acids. Germline V lookup: CDR1 SGHRS, CDR2 YFSETQ.

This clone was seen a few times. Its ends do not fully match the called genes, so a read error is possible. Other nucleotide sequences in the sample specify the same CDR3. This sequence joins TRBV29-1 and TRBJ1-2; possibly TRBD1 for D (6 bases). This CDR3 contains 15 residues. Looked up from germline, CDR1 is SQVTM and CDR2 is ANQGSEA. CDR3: CRVVGAGGLFYGYTF. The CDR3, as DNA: TGCCGCGTGGTGGGGGCGGGGGGCCTCTTCTATGGCTACACCTTC. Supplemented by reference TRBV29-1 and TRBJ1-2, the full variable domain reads SAVISQKPSRDICQRGTSLTIQCQVDSQVTMMFWYRQQPGQSLTLIATANQGSEATYESGFVIDKFPISRPNLTFSTLTVSNMSPEDSSIYLCRVVGAGGLFYGYTFGSGTRLTVV.

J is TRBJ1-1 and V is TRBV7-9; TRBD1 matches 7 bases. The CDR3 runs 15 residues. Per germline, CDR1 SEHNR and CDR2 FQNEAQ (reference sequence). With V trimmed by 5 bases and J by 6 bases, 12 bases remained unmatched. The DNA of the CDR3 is TGTGCCAGCAGCCCGAGACAGGGAACTGTGGCTGAAGCTTTCTTT. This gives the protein CASSPRQGTVAEAFF.

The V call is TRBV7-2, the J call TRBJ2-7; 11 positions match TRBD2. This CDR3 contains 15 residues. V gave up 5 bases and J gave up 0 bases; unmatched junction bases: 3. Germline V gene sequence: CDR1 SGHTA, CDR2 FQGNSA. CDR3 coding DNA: TGTGCCAGCAGCCGGGGACTAGCGGACTCCTACGAGCAGTACTTC. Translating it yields CASSRGLADSYEQYF.

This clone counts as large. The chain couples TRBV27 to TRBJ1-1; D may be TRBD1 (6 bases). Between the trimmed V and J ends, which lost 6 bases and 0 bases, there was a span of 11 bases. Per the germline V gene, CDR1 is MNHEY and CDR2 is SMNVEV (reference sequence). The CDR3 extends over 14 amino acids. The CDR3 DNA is TGTGCCAGCAGCCGGCGGACAGTGAACACTGAAGCTTTCTTT. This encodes CASSRRTVNTEAFF.

The CDR3: CASRRQFEAFF. DNA for the CDR3: TGTGCCAGCAGGAGACAGTTTGAAGCTTTCTTT. The chain combines TRBV6-5 with TRBJ1-1; tentative D call: TRBD1 (5 bases). Germline-derived CDR1 and CDR2 are MNHEY and SVGAGI. V lost 6 bases to trimming and J lost 7 bases, with 9 bases between them. This CDR3 spans 11 amino acids.

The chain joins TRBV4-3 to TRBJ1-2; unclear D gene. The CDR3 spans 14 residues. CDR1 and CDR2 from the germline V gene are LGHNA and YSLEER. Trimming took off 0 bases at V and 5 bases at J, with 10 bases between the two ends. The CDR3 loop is CASSQDRSGYGYTF. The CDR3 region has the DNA TGCGCCAGCAGCCAAGACAGGTCCGGATATGGCTACACCTTC.

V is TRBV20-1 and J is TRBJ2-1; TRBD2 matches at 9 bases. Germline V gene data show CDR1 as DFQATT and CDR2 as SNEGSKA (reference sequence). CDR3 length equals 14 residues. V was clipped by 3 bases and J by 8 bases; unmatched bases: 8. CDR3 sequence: CSASQASGVHEQFF. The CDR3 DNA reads TGCAGTGCTAGTCAGGCTAGCGGGGTTCATGAGCAGTTCTTC.

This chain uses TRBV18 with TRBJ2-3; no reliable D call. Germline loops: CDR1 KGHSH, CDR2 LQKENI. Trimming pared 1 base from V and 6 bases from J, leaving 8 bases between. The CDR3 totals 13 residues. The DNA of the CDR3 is TGTGCCAGCTCACCACGGACCTGGGATACGCAGTATTTT. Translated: CASSPRTWDTQYF.

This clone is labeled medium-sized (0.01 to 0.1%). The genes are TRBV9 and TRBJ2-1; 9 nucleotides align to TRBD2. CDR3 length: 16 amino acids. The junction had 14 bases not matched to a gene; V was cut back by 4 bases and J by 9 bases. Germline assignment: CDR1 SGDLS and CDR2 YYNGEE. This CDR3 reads CASSPRLGGRAAEQFF. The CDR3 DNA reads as TGTGCCAGCAGCCCTCGGTTGGGCGGGAGGGCCGCTGAGCAGTTCTTC. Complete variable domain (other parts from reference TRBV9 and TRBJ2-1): DSGVTQTPKHLITATGQRVTLRCSPRSGDLSVYWYQQSLDQGLQFLIQYYNGEERAKGNILERFSAQQFPDLHSELNLSSLELGDSALYFCASSPRLGGRAAEQFFGPGTRLTVL.

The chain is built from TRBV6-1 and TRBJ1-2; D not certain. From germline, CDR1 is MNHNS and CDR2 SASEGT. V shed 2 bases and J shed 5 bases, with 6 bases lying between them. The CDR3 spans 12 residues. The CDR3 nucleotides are TGTGCCAGCAGTGAAAGGGCGTATGGCTACACCTTC. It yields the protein CASSERAYGYTF.